A single sample is the source of the 27 T cell receptor beta chains below, sequenced in a study of blood T cell repertoires in COVID-19. The method was immunoSEQ multiplex PCR; TCRdb's version includes in-frame clones alone and lacks a portion of them. Here the sample spans about 120,000 clones, approximately 91% being singletons. Material for sequencing was peripheral blood. The source is a woman aged 80 or older with acute or convalescent COVID-19.

V gene TRBV6-5 combines with J gene TRBJ1-2; 7 positions agree with TRBD1. The germline V gene encodes CDR1 MNHEY and CDR2 SVGAGI. This CDR3 region has 13 residues. The trim removed 7 bases at V and 7 bases at J, leaving 9 bases unmatched. The CDR3 nucleotides read TGTGCCAGCACTGTACAGGGGAAGGTTGGCTACACCTTC. Translation gives CASTVQGKVGYTF.

The rearrangement joins TRBV7-9 to TRBJ2-7; maybe TRBD1 (6 bases). CDR1 is SEHNR, CDR2 FQNEAQ, per germline (reference sequence). This CDR3 contains 17 residues. Trimming pared 1 base from V and 0 bases from J, leaving 16 bases between. The CDR3 nucleotides are TGTGCCAGCAGCTTAGATACGGGACATATTTCCTCCTACGAGCAGTACTTC. As protein: CASSLDTGHISSYEQYF.

The V gene is TRBV2, the J gene TRBJ2-5; weak D call: TRBD2 (5 bases). The ends were cut back, 7 bases at V and 5 bases at J, with 17 bases in the middle. Looked up from germline, CDR1 is SNHLY and CDR2 is FYNNEI. The CDR3 is 14 amino acids. CDR3: CASKNGLASETQYF. CDR3 DNA: TGTGCCAGCAAGAACGGGCTAGCTAGCGAGACCCAGTACTTC.

The rearrangement joins TRBV19 to TRBJ1-5; D unclear. CDR1 is LNHDA, CDR2 SQIVND, per germline (reference sequence). The CDR3 consists of 16 residues. The V and J ends lost 9 bases and 7 bases respectively, with 25 bases between them. CDR3 DNA: TGTGCCAGCCTTCAGCCAGGCGCCGTTTCGTCCCAGCCCCAGCATTTT. Residues: CASLQPGAVSSQPQHF. The whole variable domain, filled in from reference TRBV19 and TRBJ1-5, reads DGGITQSPKYLFRKEGQNVTLSCEQNLNHDAMYWYRQDPGQGLRLIYYSQIVNDFQKGDIAEGYSVSREKKESFPLTVTSAQKNPTAFYLCASLQPGAVSSQPQHFGDGTRLSIL.

The chain employs TRBV28 and TRBJ1-5, with D maybe TRBD1 (5 bases). Germline V gives CDR1 MDHEN, CDR2 SYDVKM. Trimming cost V 5 bases and J 6 bases, with 11 bases left between them. The CDR3 length is 13 residues. The CDR3 spells CASSATGGQPQHF. CDR3 DNA: TGTGCCAGCAGTGCAACAGGTGGTCAGCCCCAGCATTTT.

The gene calls are TRBV11-2 and TRBJ1-1; D possibly corresponds to TRBD1 (5 bases). Germline lookup yields CDR1 SGHAT and CDR2 FQNNGV. Trimming shortened V by 3 bases and J by 1 base, and 9 bases separated the two germline ends. The CDR3 length is 14 residues. The CDR3 nucleotides are TGTGCCAGCAGCTTGACAGAATCGAACACTGAAGCTTTCTTT. Encoded protein: CASSLTESNTEAFF.

The rearrangement uses TRBV19 and TRBJ1-6; D not certain. From germline, CDR1 is LNHDA and CDR2 SQIVND (reference sequence). The V end lost 6 bases, the J end lost 9 bases, and 33 bases lay between the germline ends. The CDR3 is made up of 20 amino acids. The CDR3 DNA sequence: TGTGCCAGTAGCCCCGGAGCGCCAAATTTTAGGTCCATGGTTGGTTCACCCCTCCACTTT. Translation gives CASSPGAPNFRSMVGSPLHF.

The V call is TRBV18, the J call TRBJ1-3; no clear D gene. The CDR3 extends over 15 amino acids. V lost 2 bases and J 8 bases, leaving 16 bases between the germline ends. The germline V gene has CDR1 KGHSH and CDR2 LQKENI. CDR3 amino acids: CASSPTQQTTHTIYF. The CDR3 region has the DNA TGTGCCAGCTCACCAACGCAACAGACTACGCACACCATATATTTT.

The gene calls are TRBV28 and TRBJ1-1; 9 nucleotides line up with TRBD1. Germline assignment: CDR1 MDHEN and CDR2 SYDVKM. The CDR3 sequence is 14 residues long. J gave up 4 bases and V 7 bases, and 7 bases lay outside the gene matches. CDR3 loop: CASNRGTGSTEAFF. The CDR3, as DNA: TGTGCCAGCAATAGAGGGACAGGGAGCACTGAAGCTTTCTTT.

J is TRBJ1-2 and V is TRBV7-8; D is uncertain. This CDR3 contains 15 residues. Trimming took 3 bases from V and 1 from J, leaving 12 bases between them. The germline CDR1 and CDR2 sequences are SGHVS and FQNEAQ. The CDR3 loop reads CASSLGLVDNYGYTF. In DNA form, the CDR3 reads TGTGCCAGCAGCTTGGGCCTGGTGGATAACTATGGCTACACCTTC. The full variable domain, completed using reference TRBV7-8 and TRBJ1-2, is GAGVSQSPRYKVAKRGQDVALRCDPISGHVSLFWYQQALGQGPEFLTYFQNEAQLDKSGLPSDRFFAERPEGSVSTLKIQRTQQEDSAVYLCASSLGLVDNYGYTFGSGTRLTVV.

The chain combines TRBV7-9 with TRBJ1-4; D unclear. CDR3 length: 13 amino acids. Germline V gene data show CDR1 as SEHNR and CDR2 as FQNEAQ (reference sequence). Trimming left V 3 bases short and J 7 bases short, with 9 bases between. The CDR3 DNA reads TGTGCCAGCAGCTTGGCTGGGAGTGAAAAACTGTTTTTT. Its protein is CASSLAGSEKLFF.

In its sample, this clone was seen a few times. The CDR3 reads CASSYGIADKNYGYTF. The CDR3 nucleotides read TGTGCCAGCAGTTATGGAATTGCCGACAAAAACTATGGCTACACCTTC. The chain carries TRBV6-5 and TRBJ1-2; no definite D call. CDR3 size: 16 residues. Germline V gene lookup returns CDR1 MNHEY and CDR2 SVGAGI. V lost 3 bases, J lost 2 bases, and 16 bases lay in between.

This chain connects TRBV5-1 to TRBJ2-5, with a weak D call TRBD1 (5 bases). This CDR3 is 13 amino acids long. V was cut by 5 bases and J by 10 bases, with 18 bases left in between. CDR1 is SGHRS and CDR2 is YFSETQ in the germline V gene. CDR3 residues: CASRKEGVGSQYF. CDR3 nucleotide sequence: TGCGCCAGCAGAAAGGAAGGGGTTGGTAGCCAGTACTTC.

The chain couples TRBV7-9 to TRBJ1-1; D is uncertain. This CDR3 region has 12 residues. Germline loops: CDR1 SEHNR, CDR2 FQNEAQ (reference sequence). Trimming removed 2 bases at V and 1 base at J, with 2 bases between. The CDR3 DNA reads TGTGCCAGCAGCTTACAGAACACTGAAGCTTTCTTT. Its translation is CASSLQNTEAFF.

Only a few counts were recorded for this clone. V and J are TRBV13 and TRBJ2-1, with D perhaps matching TRBD2 (5 bases). V gave up 4 bases and J gave up 0 bases, with 13 bases separating them. Germline loops: CDR1 PRHDT, CDR2 FYEKMQ (reference sequence). This CDR3 contains 16 residues. The CDR3 sequence is CASSSRWESSYNEQFF. CDR3 DNA: TGTGCCAGCAGCTCTAGATGGGAGAGCTCCTACAATGAGCAGTTCTTC.

This chain connects TRBV23-1 to TRBJ1-6; D unresolved. Being an ORF, TRBV23-1 has a function that is uncertain. V was cut by 1 base and J by 7 bases, with 11 bases left in between. The CDR3 loop spans 15 amino acids. The CDR3 spells CASSQYNLGNSPLHF. The DNA of the CDR3 is TGCGCCAGCAGTCAATATAACCTCGGGAATTCACCCCTCCACTTT.

The chain combines TRBV7-3 with TRBJ1-4; D gene uncertain. The V gene's germline CDR1 is SGHTA and CDR2 FQGTGA. With 5 bases removed from V and 6 bases from J, the gap between germline ends came to 16 bases. The CDR3 totals 15 residues. CDR3 DNA sequence: TGTGCCAGCAGCCCGTTCGGTCAAAGAGATGAAAAACTGTTTTTT. This sequence encodes CASSPFGQRDEKLFF.

This chain links TRBV6-5 with TRBJ1-1, with D perhaps TRBD1 (6 bases). With 6 bases removed from V and 2 bases from J, the gap between germline ends came to 13 bases. The CDR3 contains 14 residues. Germline V gene sequence: CDR1 MNHEY, CDR2 SVGAGI. The CDR3 DNA follows: TGTGCCAGCAGCGTAACAGGGTTTAACACTGAAGCTTTCTTT. This codes for CASSVTGFNTEAFF.

This chain links TRBV19 with TRBJ2-5, with 11 bases identical to TRBD1. J gave up 2 bases and V 3 bases, and 5 bases lay outside the gene matches. Germline V CDR1 and CDR2: LNHDA, SQIVND (reference sequence). The CDR3 has 16 residues. For the CDR3, the DNA is TGTGCCAGTAGTATTCGGACAGGGGGCGGACAAGAGACCCAGTACTTC. Its protein product is CASSIRTGGGQETQYF.

The genes are TRBV19 and TRBJ2-7; TRBD2 matches 7 bases. Trimming at V came to 6 bases and at J to 5 bases, leaving 13 bases not matched to a gene. Germline CDR1 is LNHDA and CDR2 is SQIVND (reference sequence). The CDR3 covers 15 residues. CDR3 in amino acids: CASSALGAGFNEQYF. In DNA, the CDR3 is TGTGCCAGTAGCGCGCTCGGAGCGGGGTTTAACGAGCAGTACTTC.

This clone was seen a few times. CDR3 loop: CASSEAYRGYTF. As DNA, the CDR3 is TGTGCCAGCAGTGAAGCCTACCGTGGCTACACCTTC. The chain uses TRBV6-1 and TRBJ1-2; no definite D call. The CDR3 runs to 12 residues. Trimming removed 0 bases from V and 7 bases from J, with 6 bases in between. CDR1 and CDR2 (germline): MNHNS, SASEGT.

This chain uses TRBV5-1 with TRBJ1-1; D gene uncertain. The CDR3 loop spans 15 amino acids. In germline, CDR1 is SGHRS, CDR2 YFSETQ. Deletions cut 4 bases from V and 2 bases from J, with 15 bases between. The CDR3 DNA is TGCGCCAGCAGCCCAGGTTTCGGACTAAACACTGAAGCTTTCTTT. It specifies CASSPGFGLNTEAFF.

This clone has more than one count but fewer than ten. The chain links TRBV10-3 to TRBJ1-2, with a tentative D call TRBD1 (6 bases). V lost 10 bases and J 3 bases, leaving 15 bases between the germline ends. Germline CDR1 reads ENHRY; CDR2 reads SYGVKD. The length of the CDR3 is 13 residues. The CDR3 bases are TGTGCCACTATGTCAGGGGTCGACTATGGCTACACCTTC. It yields the protein CATMSGVDYGYTF.

This chain links TRBV6-1 with TRBJ1-2, with a tentative D call TRBD1 (5 bases). Germline V gene lookup returns CDR1 MNHNS and CDR2 SASEGT. This CDR3 spans 14 amino acids. The V end lost 0 bases, the J end lost 5 bases, and 10 bases lay between the germline ends. The CDR3 nucleotides read TGTGCCAGCAGTGAAGCGCCGGGGGGTTATGGCTACACCTTC. Translating it yields CASSEAPGGYGYTF.

The gene calls are TRBV7-2 and TRBJ1-2, with 8 bases that match TRBD1. The CDR3 consists of 15 residues. Germline V gives CDR1 SGHTA, CDR2 FQGNSA. Trimming removed 7 bases from V and 6 bases from J; junction bases left unmatched: 13. The CDR3 sequence is CASTRGRQGADGYTF. Here the CDR3 DNA reads TGTGCCAGCACACGAGGGCGGCAGGGGGCGGATGGCTACACCTTC.

This chain uses TRBV6-4 with TRBJ2-3, with TRBD2 as a possible D gene (5 bases). Deletions cut 0 bases from V and 8 bases from J, with 12 bases between. The CDR3 covers 14 residues. Germline V lookup: CDR1 MRHNA, CDR2 SNTAGT. Here the CDR3 reads CASSDSYGVGTQYF. The CDR3 region has the DNA TGTGCCAGCAGTGACTCGTACGGGGTTGGTACGCAGTATTTT.

The rearrangement uses TRBV28 and TRBJ2-5; 9 bases match TRBD1. Germline-derived CDR1 and CDR2 are MDHEN and SYDVKM. The V and J ends lost 7 bases and 2 bases, in that order; junction bases with no gene match: 8. The CDR3 covers 15 residues. CDR3 DNA: TGTGCCAGCACCTCCGGGACAGGGTGGCAAGAGACCCAGTACTTC. It translates to CASTSGTGWQETQYF.